Listed here are 18 T cell receptor beta chains from one sample, sequenced in a study of Ad26.COV2.S vaccination and SARS-CoV-2 variants. Profiling relied on immunoSEQ multiplex PCR, and the TCRdb table lists in-frame clones only, not all of them. The sample has about 350,000 clones; approximately 81% are singletons. The treatment was: roughly 20 received Ad26.COV2.S at low or high dose, single or two shots; roughly 5 received placebo; per-sample allocation not given. On day 63 after the first injection, vaccine and placebo recipients gave samples. The starting material was peripheral blood, obtained in a trial of Ad26.COV2.S vaccine versus placebo. The receptor set was obtained from a person aged 18-65 years who received the Ad26.COV2.S COVID-19 vaccine or a placebo.

This clone was picked up a small number of times. The chain joins TRBV6-4 to TRBJ2-1; 12 nucleotides align to TRBD2. This CDR3 has 15 residues. Germline V gene lookup returns CDR1 MRHNA and CDR2 SNTAGT. V lost 6 bases to trimming and J lost 7 bases; unmatched junction nucleotides: 7. CDR3 bases: TGTGCCAGCAGCAAAGCTAGCGGGGGGGGAAATGAGCAGTTCTTC. It yields the protein CASSKASGGGNEQFF.

V is TRBV9 and J is TRBJ2-3; D perhaps matches TRBD2 (7 bases). This CDR3 is built from 15 residues. From germline, CDR1 is SGDLS and CDR2 YYNGEE. V was shortened by 0 bases and J by 10 bases, with 18 bases between the two germline ends. CDR3 sequence: CASSVASGGLYAQYF. Written as DNA, the CDR3 is TGTGCCAGCAGCGTAGCGTCGGGGGGCCTGTATGCGCAGTATTTT.

The chain couples TRBV11-2 to TRBJ1-1, with D possibly TRBD1 on 5 matching bases. Germline CDR1 reads SGHAT; CDR2 reads FQNNGV. Trimming removed 0 bases from V and 7 bases from J, with 15 bases in between. The CDR3 loop spans 15 amino acids. The CDR3 nucleotides are TGTGCCAGCAGCTTAGATGGCTCACGTAGGGGTGAAGCTTTCTTT. Translated: CASSLDGSRRGEAFF.

The V call is TRBV30, the J call TRBJ1-2; 9 bases line up with TRBD1. The CDR3 totals 15 residues. V trimming: 5 bases; J trimming: 4 bases; junction bases outside the gene matches: 11. Germline values: CDR1 GTSNPN, CDR2 SVGIG (reference sequence). The DNA of the CDR3 is TGTGCCTGGTGGGACAGGGAAGACCGGGTCTATGGCTACACCTTC. This translates into CAWWDREDRVYGYTF.

This chain uses TRBV2 with TRBJ2-7; D is perhaps TRBD1 or TRBD2 (5 bases each). Deletions cut 6 bases from V and 3 bases from J, with 18 bases between. This CDR3 has 15 residues. Germline V lookup: CDR1 SNHLY, CDR2 FYNNEI. CDR3 protein: CASSVNPGPGYEQYF. CDR3 in DNA: TGTGCCAGCAGCGTTAACCCGGGGCCCGGCTACGAGCAGTACTTC.

CDR3 sequence: CASISGTSYEQYF. The CDR3 bases are TGTGCCAGCATTTCCGGGACTAGTTACGAGCAGTACTTC. The chain carries TRBV28 and TRBJ2-7; 8 positions agree with TRBD2. Trimming took 7 bases from V and 4 from J; bases not matched to a gene: 6. The CDR3 consists of 13 residues. Germline assignment: CDR1 MDHEN and CDR2 SYDVKM.

V gene TRBV15 combines with J gene TRBJ1-6; TRBD1 matches at 7 bases. Trimming took 1 base from V and 7 from J; bases not matched to a gene: 4. The CDR3 length is 15 residues. CDR1 and CDR2 (germline): LNHNV, YYDKDF (reference sequence). The CDR3 bases are TGTGCCACCAGCAGAGGCGGGACAGACAATTCACCCCTCCACTTT. It yields the protein CATSRGGTDNSPLHF.

The rearrangement links TRBV4-1 to TRBJ1-1; the D is unclear. This CDR3 is 14 amino acids long. With 5 bases removed from V and 4 bases from J, the gap between germline ends came to 14 bases. The germline gives CDR1 MGHRA, CDR2 YSYEKL. CDR3 DNA: TGCGCCAGCAGCTCACTTACGAGGGTCACTGAAGCTTTCTTT. Translated, it gives CASSSLTRVTEAFF.

The CDR3 sequence is CASSWPGQGAREAFF. In nucleotides, the CDR3 is TGTGCCAGCAGTTGGCCGGGACAGGGGGCGAGGGAAGCTTTCTTT. The chain has TRBV6-5 and TRBJ1-1; 12 nucleotides line up with TRBD1. This CDR3 spans 15 amino acids. CDR1 and CDR2 (germline): MNHEY, SVGAGI. J was trimmed by 8 bases and V by 4 bases; bases with no gene match: 8.

The chain links TRBV2 to TRBJ2-6; D unresolved. The CDR3 contains 15 residues. Germline V gene lookup returns CDR1 SNHLY and CDR2 FYNNEI. V lost 4 bases, J lost 0 bases, and 7 bases lay in between. The DNA of the CDR3 is TGTGCCAGCAGTGCTCTTAGCTCTGGGGCCAACGTCCTGACTTTC. This gives the protein CASSALSSGANVLTF.

The chain joins TRBV6-2 or TRBV6-3 to TRBJ2-2; TRBD2 agrees at 7 bases. Germline values: CDR1 MNHEY, CDR2 SVGEGT. The CDR3 sequence is 17 residues long. V was pared by 0 bases and J by 4 bases, with 8 bases of the junction left unmatched. The CDR3 DNA sequence: TGTGCCAGCAGTTACTCGGGCGGGAGTTTCCGCACCGGGGAGCTGTTTTTT. Its translation is CASSYSGGSFRTGELFF.

This rearrangement joins TRBV19 to TRBJ2-2; maybe TRBD1 (6 bases). The germline V and J ends were trimmed by 6 bases and 3 bases, with 11 bases remaining between them. Looked up from germline, CDR1 is LNHDA and CDR2 is SQIVND (reference sequence). The CDR3 totals 14 residues. The chain's CDR3 is CASRTQGYTGELFF. CDR3 sequence (DNA): TGTGCCAGTAGGACACAGGGTTACACCGGGGAGCTGTTTTTT.

The rearrangement joins TRBV7-2 to TRBJ2-2; perhaps TRBD1 as D (6 bases). The germline V gene encodes CDR1 SGHTA and CDR2 FQGNSA. V shed 3 bases and J shed 6 bases, with 14 bases lying between them. The CDR3 sequence is 15 residues long. CDR3 coding DNA: TGTGCCAGCAGCTTTCGCAGGGGATTATCCGGGGAGCTGTTTTTT. Its protein product is CASSFRRGLSGELFF.

The chain carries TRBV5-6 and TRBJ2-7, with D possibly TRBD1 on 5 matching bases. V was shortened by 3 bases and J by 5 bases, with 15 bases between the two germline ends. The CDR3 covers 14 residues. From germline, CDR1 is SGHDT and CDR2 YYEEEE. CDR3 region: CASSSADSIHEQYF. In DNA form, the CDR3 reads TGTGCCAGCAGCTCAGCAGACAGTATCCACGAGCAGTACTTC.

The rearrangement uses TRBV19 and TRBJ2-3; D is undetermined. CDR1 is LNHDA and CDR2 is SQIVND in the germline V gene (reference sequence). There are 14 residues in the CDR3. Trimming pared 7 bases from V and 4 bases from J, leaving 15 bases between. CDR3 DNA sequence: TGTGCCAGTACCCCATTGGTCGGGTCAGATACGCAGTATTTT. This gives the protein CASTPLVGSDTQYF.

This chain connects TRBV2 to TRBJ2-7; 11 positions agree with TRBD1. V lost 6 bases and J lost 0; bases outside the gene matches: 1. CDR3 size: 14 residues. CDR1 and CDR2 (germline): SNHLY, FYNNEI. The CDR3 protein is CASSGQGASYEQYF. CDR3 sequence (DNA): TGTGCCAGCAGCGGACAGGGGGCCTCCTACGAGCAGTACTTC.

The V gene is TRBV9, the J gene TRBJ2-2, with D possibly TRBD2 on 6 matching bases. The CDR3 spans 16 residues. V was pared by 0 bases and J by 2 bases, with 11 bases between. The germline gives CDR1 SGDLS, CDR2 YYNGEE. CDR3 sequence: CASSVATSRNTGELFF. CDR3 coding DNA: TGTGCCAGCAGCGTAGCTACTAGCAGAAACACCGGGGAGCTGTTTTTT.

This clone was picked up a small number of times. This chain connects TRBV6-5 to TRBJ1-1, with TRBD1 matching 8 bases. The junction had 8 bases not matched to a gene; V was cut back by 7 bases and J by 7 bases. This CDR3 is 13 amino acids long. Germline CDR1 and CDR2: MNHEY and SVGAGI. CDR3 DNA sequence: TGTGCCAGCACCCAGACAGGGGCGGGTGAAGCTTTCTTT. It codes for CASTQTGAGEAFF.